This TCR beta chain was recovered during a study of cytomegalovirus exposure and HLA in healthy donors. Study-level results: There were 160 or so TCR beta chains listed as cytomegalovirus-associated. First-cohort TCR clusters tended to co-occur in the 90 to 150 validation repertoires, a later analysis found.

Using immunoSEQ multiplex PCR, the repertoire was profiled, and TCRdb retains in-frame clones only, with some absent. The profile shows 100,000 to 150,000 clones, around 90% of them singletons. The V and J ends lost 6 bases and 6 bases respectively, with 16 bases between them. The CDR3 is 14 residues long. The germline V gene has CDR1 LGHNA and CDR2 YNFKEQ. With respect to this clone: The antigen is unknown.

Material for sequencing was PBMCs. The rearrangement joins TRBV4-2 to TRBJ2-3; TRBD1 is a possible D gene (6 bases). The clonotype originates from a woman aged 18-29 years in good health and CMV-seronegative. CDR3 sequence: CASRDRAGDDTQYF. As DNA, the CDR3 is TGTGCCAGCAGGGACAGAGCAGGGGACGATACGCAGTATTTT.